This T cell receptor beta chain was recorded in a study of memory CD4+ T cells and cytomegalovirus serostatus. Single viable CD3+CD4+CD8-CD45RO+ cells were sorted as the memory CD4+ T cells. The protocol was immunoSEQ multiplex PCR, while the TCRdb copy is restricted to in-frame clones and leaves out a portion. Seen here are some 48,000 clones, just under 80% observed once, and the top ten hold roughly 0.61%. With V trimmed by 4 bases and J by 6 bases, 10 bases remained unmatched. This CDR3 comprises 16 residues. Germline V lookup: CDR1 MNHEY, CDR2 SVGAGI. The sequence came from an adult in good health and CMV-seronegative. The sample was memory CD4+ T cells from blood. The chain recombines TRBV6-5 with TRBJ2-2; the match to TRBD2 covers 8 bases. The CDR3 DNA is TGTGCCAGCAGTTCCCGGGAAGGCGGGGGGCCCGGGGAGCTGTTTTTT. This sequence encodes CASSSREGGGPGELFF.